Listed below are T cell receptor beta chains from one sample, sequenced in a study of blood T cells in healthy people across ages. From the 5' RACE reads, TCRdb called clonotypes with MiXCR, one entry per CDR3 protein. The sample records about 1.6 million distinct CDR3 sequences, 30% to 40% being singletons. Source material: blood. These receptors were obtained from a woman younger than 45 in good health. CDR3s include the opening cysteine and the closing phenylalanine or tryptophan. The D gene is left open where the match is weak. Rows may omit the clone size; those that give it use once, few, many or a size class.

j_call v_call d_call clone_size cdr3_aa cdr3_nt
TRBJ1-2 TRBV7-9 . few CASSLGGRGIGNYGYTF TGTGCCAGCAGCTTAGGGGGACGGGGGATCGGTAACTATGGCTACACCTTC
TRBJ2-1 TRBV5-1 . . CASSLGTDISYNEQFF TGCGCCAGCAGCTTGGGAACAGATATCTCCTACAATGAGCAGTTCTTC
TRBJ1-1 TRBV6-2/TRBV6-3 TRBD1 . CASSSQQGVGTEAFF TGTGCCAGCAGTAGTCAACAGGGGGTGGGCACTGAAGCTTTCTTT
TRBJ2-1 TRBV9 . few CASSADPVNLYNEQFF TGTGCCAGCAGCGCAGACCCCGTGAACTTATACAATGAGCAGTTCTTC
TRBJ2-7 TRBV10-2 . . CASKVGIGSSYEQYF TGCGCCAGCAAGGTAGGGATCGGGTCGTCCTACGAGCAGTACTTC
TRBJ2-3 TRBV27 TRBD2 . CASSFGAGVDTQYF TGTGCCAGCAGTTTTGGAGCGGGAGTAGATACGCAGTATTTT
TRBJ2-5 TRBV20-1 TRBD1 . CSARGGAKETQYF TGCAGTGCTCGAGGGGGCGCGAAGGAGACCCAGTACTTC
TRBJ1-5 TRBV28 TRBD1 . CASSLDRVFHQPQHF TGTGCCAGCAGTTTGGACAGGGTGTTCCATCAGCCCCAGCATTTT
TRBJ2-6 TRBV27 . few CASSLSRGLGANVLTF TGTGCCAGCAGTTTATCGAGAGGGCTTGGGGCCAACGTCCTGACTTTC
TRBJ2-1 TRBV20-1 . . CSARDRGSSYDEQFF TGCAGTGCTAGAGATCGAGGGAGCTCCTACGATGAGCAGTTCTTC
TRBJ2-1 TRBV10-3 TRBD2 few CAISPRTSGYNEQFF TGTGCCATCAGTCCTCGGACTAGCGGATACAATGAGCAGTTCTTC
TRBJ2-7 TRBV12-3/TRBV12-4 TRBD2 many CASASGGGRYEQYF TGTGCCAGCGCTAGCGGGGGGGGAAGGTACGAGCAGTACTTC
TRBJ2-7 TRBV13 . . CASSSTGAIHCEQYF TGTGCCAGCAGCTCAACGGGGGCGATACACTGCGAGCAGTACTTC
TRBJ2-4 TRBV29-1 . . CSVALAGDIQYF TGCAGCGTTGCACTAGCAGGGGACATTCAGTACTTC
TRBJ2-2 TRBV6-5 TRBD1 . CASSHRDRVISGELFF TGTGCCAGCAGCCACCGGGACAGGGTCATATCCGGGGAGCTGTTTTTT
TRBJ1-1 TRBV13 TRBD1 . CASSWGQVDTGAFF TGTGCCAGCAGCTGGGGACAGGTGGACACTGGAGCTTTCTTT
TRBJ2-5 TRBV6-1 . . CASSELSRQQETQYF TGTGCCAGCAGTGAACTCAGTCGGCAACAAGAGACCCAGTACTTC
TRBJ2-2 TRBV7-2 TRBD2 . CASSLIAGELTGELFF TGTGCCAGCAGCTTAATCGCGGGGGAACTCACCGGGGAGCTGTTTTTT
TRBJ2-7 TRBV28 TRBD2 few CASSSSGRSREQYF TGTGCCAGCAGTTCTAGCGGGAGGTCGAGGGAGCAGTACTTC
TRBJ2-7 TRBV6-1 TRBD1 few CASSELGTGVYEQYF TGTGCCAGCAGTGAATTAGGGACAGGGGTCTACGAGCAGTACTTC
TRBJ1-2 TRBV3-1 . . CASSQGPINYGYTF TGTGCCAGCAGCCAGGGGCCTATTAACTATGGCTACACCTTC
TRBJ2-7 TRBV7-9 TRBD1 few CASSPPTGREQYF TGTGCCAGCAGCCCTCCGACAGGGCGAGAGCAGTACTTC
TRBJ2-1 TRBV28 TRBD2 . CASSLRGSGRGSSYNEQFF TGTGCCAGCAGTTTAAGGGGTAGCGGGAGGGGGAGCTCCTACAATGAGCAGTTCTTC
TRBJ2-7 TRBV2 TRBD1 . CASRTGVGIYEQYF TGTGCCAGCAGGACAGGGGTAGGGATCTACGAACAGTACTTC
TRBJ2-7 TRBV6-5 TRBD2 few CATRRQRGTYEQYF TGTGCCACCCGGCGGCAGCGGGGGACCTACGAGCAGTACTTC
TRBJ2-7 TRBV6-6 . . CASSYSSTGDGSEQYF TGTGCCAGCAGTTACTCGAGTACAGGGGACGGGAGCGAGCAGTACTTC
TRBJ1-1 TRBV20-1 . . CSARPQGFGTEAFF TGCAGTGCTAGACCCCAGGGGTTTGGCACTGAAGCTTTCTTT
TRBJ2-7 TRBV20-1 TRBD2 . CSARVGQRGYNEQYF TGCAGTGCTAGAGTAGGCCAGCGGGGATACAATGAGCAGTACTTC
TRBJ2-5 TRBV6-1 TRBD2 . CASSVASGRKETQYF TGTGCCAGCAGTGTGGCTAGCGGGAGAAAAGAGACCCAGTACTTC
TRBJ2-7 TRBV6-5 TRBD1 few CASSYIPWTGGNEQYF TGTGCCAGCAGTTACATTCCCTGGACAGGGGGGAACGAGCAGTACTTC
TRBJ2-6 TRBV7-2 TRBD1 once CASSQVQGDGANVLTF TGTGCCAGCAGCCAAGTACAGGGGGATGGGGCCAACGTCCTGACTTTC
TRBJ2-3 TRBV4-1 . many CASSQEDTEIGDTQYF TGCGCCAGCAGCCAAGAGGACACAGAGATTGGTGATACGCAGTATTTT
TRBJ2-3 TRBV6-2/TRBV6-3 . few CASCSRGTDTQYF TGTGCCAGCTGCAGCAGGGGCACAGATACGCAGTATTTT
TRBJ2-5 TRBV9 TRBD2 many CASSVGAGFQETQYF TGTGCCAGCAGCGTAGGAGCGGGGTTCCAAGAGACCCAGTACTTC
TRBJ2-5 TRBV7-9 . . CASSYNPLYQETQYF TGTGCCAGCAGCTATAACCCCCTGTACCAAGAGACCCAGTACTTC
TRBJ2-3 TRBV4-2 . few CASSQGEWDTQYF TGTGCCAGCAGCCAAGGCGAGTGGGATACGCAGTATTTT
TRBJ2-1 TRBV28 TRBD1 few CASSFSWDRRNNEQFF TGTGCCAGCAGTTTCAGCTGGGACAGGCGGAACAATGAGCAGTTCTTC